This T cell receptor beta chain appears in the sequencing data of a study of CD8 T cells in ankylosing spondylitis. Using quantitative 5'-RACE with molecular barcodes, the authors made TCR beta libraries. TCRdb used MiXCR to reprocess the 5' RACE reads, holding one entry per CDR3 protein. Of about 130,000 distinct CDR3 sequences in the sample, around 7% were seen once. This clonotype was picked up many times. Its cognate antigen is unknown. The germline V and J ends were trimmed by 3 bases and 7 bases, with 12 bases remaining between them. Germline CDR1 reads KGHDR; CDR2 reads SFDVKD. The CDR3 is made up of 14 amino acids. Study results and caveats: Several highly homologous variants made up a TCR beta motif, and this motif appeared characteristic of ankylosing spondylitis blood. Reportedly, disease-linked clones are significantly enriched in ankylosing spondylitis patients' matched synovial fluid. Earlier reports found some motif variants in synovial fluid and blood in reactive arthritis.

The rearrangement links TRBV24-1 to TRBJ2-1, with D unclear. Sequences were obtained from blood, either unsorted or a sorted T cell fraction (not recorded which). This receptor was taken from a male donor with ankylosing spondylitis or in good health (not recorded which). CDR3 coding DNA: TGTGCCACCAGTGATCCCAAAGCCGGGAATGAGCAGTTCTTC. Translated: CATSDPKAGNEQFF.